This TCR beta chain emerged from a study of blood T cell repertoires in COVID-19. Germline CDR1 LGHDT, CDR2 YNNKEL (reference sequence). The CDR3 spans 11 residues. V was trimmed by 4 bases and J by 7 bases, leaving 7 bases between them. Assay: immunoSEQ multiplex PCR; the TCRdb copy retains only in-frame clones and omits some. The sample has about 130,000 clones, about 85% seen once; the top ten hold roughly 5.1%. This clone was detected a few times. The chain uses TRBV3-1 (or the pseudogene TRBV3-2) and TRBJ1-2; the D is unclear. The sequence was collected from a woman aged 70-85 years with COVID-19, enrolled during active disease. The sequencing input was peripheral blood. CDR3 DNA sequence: TGTGCCAGCAGCCTCTATGGTGGCTACACCTTC. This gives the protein CASSLYGGYTF.